This TCR beta chain was obtained from a study of memory CD4+ T cells and cytomegalovirus serostatus. Study-level findings and limits: CD4+ memory repertoires contained about 40% of the roughly 150 reported CMV TCRbeta sequences.

Germline lookup yields CDR1 SSHAT and CDR2 FNYEAQ (reference sequence). The length of the CDR3 is 15 residues. For this clone: Its target is not known. The junction differs from germline at one of its ends, possibly a read error.

The sort gate was single viable CD3+CD4+CD8-CD45RO+ cells for memory CD4+ T cells. TCRdb's table, derived via immunoSEQ multiplex PCR, lists solely in-frame clones and lacks some. The sample gives 75,000 to 90,000 clones, around 80% of which show up once; less than 0.9% is in the top ten. J is TRBJ2-3 and V is TRBV7-7, with TRBD1 identical over 8 bases. Sequencing used memory CD4+ T cells from blood. The TCR originated in an adult in good health and CMV-seronegative. This CDR3 is CASSATGVMADTQYF. CDR3 coding DNA: TGTGCTAGCAGCGCGACAGGGGTAATGGCAGATACGCAGTATTTT.